This entry lists 5 T cell receptor beta chains sequenced from one sample in a study of blood T cell repertoires in COVID-19. TCRdb keeps only in-frame clones here, not all; method: immunoSEQ multiplex PCR. The sample includes around 87,000 clones, about 88% of them seen just once. Sequenced sample: peripheral blood. These receptor sequences come from a man aged 50-59 years with acute or convalescent COVID-19.

The chain uses TRBV27 and TRBJ2-7; TRBD1 matches 7 bases. From germline, CDR1 is MNHEY and CDR2 SMNVEV (reference sequence). The CDR3 runs to 14 residues. Trimming at V came to 7 bases and at J to 5 bases, leaving 11 bases not matched to a gene. CDR3 residues: CASTWAGGEDEQYV. In DNA form, the CDR3 reads TGTGCCAGCACCTGGGCAGGGGGTGAGGACGAGCAGTACGTC.

The sample holds one count of this clone. V usage is TRBV28 and J usage is TRBJ1-2, with D hard to call. CDR3 length: 13 residues. Looked up from germline, CDR1 is MDHEN and CDR2 is SYDVKM. The V gene lost 7 bases and the J gene lost 4 bases, with 13 bases spanning the gap. The CDR3: CASTLRGLYGYTF. The CDR3 nucleotides read TGTGCCAGCACCCTAAGAGGCCTCTATGGCTACACCTTC.

V usage is TRBV9 and J usage is TRBJ1-4; D unclear. From germline, CDR1 is SGDLS and CDR2 YYNGEE. CDR3 length: 14 residues. Trimming stripped 2 bases from V and 3 bases from J, with 8 bases between. This CDR3 reads CASSVGGANEKLFF. CDR3 in DNA: TGTGCCAGCAGCGTTGGCGGGGCTAATGAAAAACTGTTTTTT.

The CDR3 reads CASSSYSPLHF. The CDR3 nucleotides read TGTGCCAGCAGCTCATATTCACCCCTCCACTTT. The chain recombines TRBV5-5 with TRBJ1-6, with D uncertain. Per the germline V gene, CDR1 is SGHKS and CDR2 is YYEKEE (reference sequence). The CDR3 has 11 residues. With 3 bases removed from V and 8 bases from J, the gap between germline ends came to 3 bases.

The V call is TRBV5-4, the J call TRBJ1-2; D unclear. CDR3 length: 13 amino acids. Germline lookup yields CDR1 SGHNT and CDR2 YYREEE (reference sequence). The V end was cut by 7 bases, the J end by 4 bases, with 14 bases between. DNA of the CDR3: TGTGCCAGCCATGGTCACAACCCCTATGGCTACACCTTC. Amino acid sequence: CASHGHNPYGYTF.